This TCR beta chain was sequenced in a study of cytomegalovirus exposure and HLA in healthy donors. For this clone: What it binds is unknown.

The CDR3 runs to 12 residues. Between the trimmed V and J ends, which lost 9 bases and 8 bases, there was a span of 16 bases. Germline loops: CDR1 MDHEN, CDR2 SYDVKM. Findings and caveats of the study: Cytomegalovirus status was reportedly diagnosed by the classifier with high specificity and sensitivity. In vitro assays verified that three CMV-associated chains recognized CMV antigens specifically. Being productive about 87% or about 30% of the time was typical of most TCR beta V segments in an earlier analysis.

Vbeta (60) and Jbeta (13) primers were used in the PCR. The assay was immunoSEQ multiplex PCR, and TCRdb's table has in-frame clones only and misses some. The repertoire holds 80,000 to 100,000 clones, with about 68% as singletons. This sequence joins TRBV28 and TRBJ1-1, with D unclear. The sequence was obtained from a man aged 25-45 years in good health and CMV-seropositive. Material: PBMCs. The CDR3 DNA follows: TGTGCCAGTACCAATTTTCCGGGAGAAGCTTTCTTT. Translation gives CASTNFPGEAFF.